These T cell receptor beta chains were read from a single sample in a study of blood T cell repertoires in COVID-19. The assay was immunoSEQ multiplex PCR, and TCRdb's table has in-frame clones only and misses some. The data hold approximately 290,000 clones, with around 89% observed a single time. The sequencing input was peripheral blood. These receptors came from a man in his thirties or forties with acute or convalescent COVID-19. The CDR3 runs from the conserved cysteine through the conserved F or W. Fields, in order: clone size, V gene, J gene, D gene, CDR3 DNA, CDR3 protein. A D gene is named only where the DNA matches it firmly. Expanded clones are given a class, and other clones once, few, many or no size at all.

size: -; V: TRBV30; J: TRBJ1-3; D: TRBD1; DNA: TGTGCCTGGACCCTAGACAGGGTCCTCACTCCGATCACGAGCTCTGGAAACACCATATATTTT; CDR3: CAWTLDRVLTPITSSGNTIYF
size: -; V: TRBV2; J: TRBJ1-6; D: TRBD1; DNA: TGTGCCAGCAGTAGTAGTACAGGGGGCTTTTCCTATAATTCACCCCTCCACTTT; CDR3: CASSSSTGGFSYNSPLHF
size: few; V: TRBV27; J: TRBJ2-3; D: -; DNA: TGTGCCAGCAGTTTTATTCCCCTAGGACAGTCTACGCAGTATTTT; CDR3: CASSFIPLGQSTQYF
size: -; V: TRBV19; J: TRBJ1-4; D: TRBD1; DNA: TGTGCCAGTAGTATCCCCAGGACAGGGATCAATGAAAAACTGTTTTTT; CDR3: CASSIPRTGINEKLFF
size: -; V: TRBV18; J: TRBJ2-2; D: TRBD2; DNA: TGTGCCAGCTCACCAATTTCTAGCGGGAGAGTAACCGGGGAGCTGTTTTTT; CDR3: CASSPISSGRVTGELFF
size: -; V: TRBV7-3; J: TRBJ1-2; D: -; DNA: TGTGCCAGCAGCTTAACTACAGGGCGCTATGGCTACACCTTC; CDR3: CASSLTTGRYGYTF
size: -; V: TRBV3-1/TRBV3-2; J: TRBJ2-7; D: -; DNA: TGTGCCAGCAGCTGGAACTCTGCGGGCGAGCAGTACTTC; CDR3: CASSWNSAGEQYF
size: -; V: TRBV4-1; J: TRBJ2-1; D: -; DNA: TGCGCCAGCAGCCAGCGACAGGTGGAAGGGTCCTACAATGAGCAGTTCTTC; CDR3: CASSQRQVEGSYNEQFF
size: -; V: TRBV10-3; J: TRBJ2-2; D: -; DNA: TGTGCCACCTCGTCCGGGGAGCTGTTTTTT; CDR3: CATSSGELFF
size: -; V: TRBV30; J: TRBJ1-2; D: -; DNA: TGTGCCTGGAGGAGTACGGGAAGCTATGGCTACACCTTC; CDR3: CAWRSTGSYGYTF
size: -; V: TRBV5-6; J: TRBJ1-1; D: TRBD1; DNA: TGTGCCAGCAGCTTGGGACAGGGGACGAGGATGAACACTGAAGCTTTCTTT; CDR3: CASSLGQGTRMNTEAFF
size: -; V: TRBV28; J: TRBJ1-5; D: -; DNA: TGTGCCAGCAGTTTAGCTGACAGAATCAATCAGCCCCAGCATTTT; CDR3: CASSLADRINQPQHF
size: -; V: TRBV7-9; J: TRBJ2-5; D: TRBD2; DNA: TGTGCCAGCAGCTTCCCTACGGGGGGAGAGACCCAGTACTTC; CDR3: CASSFPTGGETQYF
size: -; V: TRBV6-5; J: TRBJ1-5; D: -; DNA: TGTGCCAGCAGTCCTGACAGTCCCATCAATCAGCCCCAGCATTTT; CDR3: CASSPDSPINQPQHF
size: -; V: TRBV2; J: TRBJ1-5; D: -; DNA: TGTGCCAGCACTGAGGTGGGAGCCCCAGGGCCCCAGCATTTT; CDR3: CASTEVGAPGPQHF
size: once; V: TRBV5-1; J: TRBJ2-1; D: -; DNA: TGCGCCAGCAGCTTCGGGGAAAACTCCTACAATGAGCAGTTCTTC; CDR3: CASSFGENSYNEQFF
size: -; V: TRBV7-6; J: TRBJ1-2; D: -; DNA: TGTGCCAGCAGCTTAGATCCGGGTGGGTCTGGCTACACCTTC; CDR3: CASSLDPGGSGYTF
size: -; V: TRBV24-1; J: TRBJ2-1; D: TRBD2; DNA: TGTGCCACCAGTGTTGGCGGGGGGGGCAATGAGCAGTTCTTC; CDR3: CATSVGGGGNEQFF
size: -; V: TRBV27; J: TRBJ1-1; D: TRBD1; DNA: TGTGCCAGTAACACCGGGACAGGGGATTTTAACACTGAAGCTTTCTTT; CDR3: CASNTGTGDFNTEAFF
size: once; V: TRBV5-4; J: TRBJ2-1; D: TRBD2; DNA: TGTGCCAGCAGCCCGACGGCTAGCGGGAGTAACCATGAGCAGTTCTTC; CDR3: CASSPTASGSNHEQFF
size: once; V: TRBV28; J: TRBJ1-3; D: -; DNA: TGTGCCAGCAGTTCCTTCGACAGCTCTGGAAACACCATATATTTT; CDR3: CASSSFDSSGNTIYF
size: -; V: TRBV15; J: TRBJ2-7; D: TRBD1; DNA: TGTGCCACCAGCAGAGGGGGGACAGGAGCCTACGAGCAGTACTTC; CDR3: CATSRGGTGAYEQYF